One and the same sample provided the 24 T cell receptor beta chains below, sequenced in a study of CD8 T cells in Susac syndrome. Reverse transcription of about 0.45 to 1 ug RNA was performed with random hexamers. TCRdb re-analysed the immunoSEQ multiplex PCR reads in MiXCR, keeping a single row per CDR3 protein. Altogether fewer than 350,000 distinct CDR3 sequences are present, almost 85% being singletons, with the ten largest covering roughly 0.22%. Sequenced sample: CD8+ T cells from PBMCs. Source of these receptors: a human donor with multiple sclerosis.

DNA for the CDR3: TGCAGTGCTAATTTACAGCCCGGACAGGGATTCGCAATCACAGATACGCAGTATTTT. The encoded protein is CSANLQPGQGFAITDTQYF. The rearrangement joins TRBV20-1 to TRBJ2-3; 8 nucleotides line up with TRBD1. Germline V gene data show CDR1 as DFQATT and CDR2 as SNEGSKA (reference sequence). There are 19 residues in the CDR3. J lost 2 bases, V lost 4 bases, and 20 bases had no gene match.

This chain connects TRBV28 to TRBJ2-1; possibly TRBD1 or TRBD2 for D (5 bases each). This CDR3 comprises 15 residues. Germline CDR1 MDHEN, CDR2 SYDVKM. Trimming removed 3 bases from V and 3 bases from J, with 12 bases in between. CDR3 loop: CASSFRDPYYNEQFF. The CDR3 nucleotides are TGTGCCAGCAGTTTCAGGGACCCCTACTACAATGAGCAGTTCTTC.

The gene calls are TRBV7-9 and TRBJ2-1; 13 positions agree with TRBD2. Trimming took 5 bases from V and 8 from J; bases not matched to a gene: 9. This CDR3 contains 16 residues. Germline lookup yields CDR1 SEHNR and CDR2 FQNEAQ (reference sequence). DNA of the CDR3: TGTGCCAGCAGCGCAGGGACTAGCGGGACTCGGGATGAGCAGTTCTTC. Translation: CASSAGTSGTRDEQFF.

The rearrangement uses TRBV27 and TRBJ1-1; maybe TRBD1 (5 bases). With 8 bases removed from V and 2 bases from J, the gap between germline ends came to 15 bases. The CDR3 consists of 14 residues. In germline, CDR1 is MNHEY, CDR2 SMNVEV (reference sequence). CDR3 residues: CASRRIGGNTEAFF. The CDR3 nucleotides read TGTGCCAGCCGCCGAATTGGGGGAAACACTGAAGCTTTCTTT.

The chain employs TRBV28 and TRBJ2-1; TRBD2 aligns across 12 bases. CDR1 is MDHEN, CDR2 SYDVKM, per germline. CDR3 length equals 16 residues. After removal of 6 bases from V and 6 bases from J, the junction contained 9 bases not matched to a gene. The CDR3, as DNA: TGTGCCAGCAGAATTGGGTGGACTAGCGGGACCAATGAGCAGTTCTTC. It encodes CASRIGWTSGTNEQFF.

The V and J genes are TRBV28 and TRBJ1-5, with 8 bases that match TRBD1. V trimming: 4 bases; J trimming: 3 bases; junction bases outside the gene matches: 2. Germline values: CDR1 MDHEN, CDR2 SYDVKM. CDR3 length: 14 residues. The CDR3 protein is CASSSDRVNQPQHF. The CDR3 DNA reads TGTGCCAGCAGTTCGGACAGGGTCAATCAGCCCCAGCATTTT.

V gene TRBV19 combines with J gene TRBJ1-4; TRBD1 agrees at 7 bases. The V segment lost 3 bases and the J segment 7 bases; nucleotides outside the gene matches: 5. CDR1 LNHDA and CDR2 SQIVND come from the germline V gene (reference sequence). The CDR3 spans 14 residues. This chain's CDR3 is CASSITQGTEKLFF. In DNA form, the CDR3 reads TGTGCCAGTAGTATTACACAGGGGACTGAAAAACTGTTTTTT.

This chain links TRBV12-3 or TRBV12-4 with TRBJ1-5, with 7 nucleotides matching TRBD1. The CDR3 is made up of 17 amino acids. J gave up 7 bases and V 0 bases, and 12 bases lay outside the gene matches. CDR3 in DNA: TGTGCCAGCAGTTTAGCCGGCAGGGGGTCTTTAGGGCAGCCCCAGCATTTT. Its translation is CASSLAGRGSLGQPQHF.

The chain has TRBV28 and TRBJ2-2; possibly TRBD1 for D (6 bases). Trimming took 7 bases from V and 6 from J, leaving 15 bases between them. Germline values: CDR1 MDHEN, CDR2 SYDVKM. The length of the CDR3 is 14 residues. The CDR3 DNA follows: TGTGCCAGCATTTCCCGAGGGGGACCCGGGGAGCTGTTTTTT. Translation: CASISRGGPGELFF.

This rearrangement joins TRBV28 to TRBJ2-7, with TRBD1 matching over 7 bases. This CDR3 has 16 amino acids. The ends lost 6 bases at V and 2 bases at J; junction bases unmatched: 13. CDR1 is MDHEN and CDR2 is SYDVKM in the germline V gene. The CDR3 region has the DNA TGTGCCAGCAGCGCCGTCCGGGACAGCCATGCCTACGAGCAGTACTTC. It is translated as CASSAVRDSHAYEQYF.

This sequence joins TRBV4-2 and TRBJ1-1; a weak D match, TRBD1 (5 bases). The V end lost 0 bases, the J end lost 0 bases, and 8 bases lay between the germline ends. The CDR3 is 15 residues long. Germline lookup yields CDR1 LGHNA and CDR2 YNFKEQ. Here the CDR3 reads CASSQDRDLNTEAFF. CDR3 sequence (DNA): TGTGCCAGCAGCCAAGATAGGGACTTGAACACTGAAGCTTTCTTT.

This chain links TRBV27 with TRBJ2-3; D is perhaps TRBD1 or TRBD2 (5 bases each). The CDR3 has 14 residues. Germline lookup yields CDR1 MNHEY and CDR2 SMNVEV (reference sequence). V gave up 7 bases and J gave up 4 bases, with 15 bases separating them. The CDR3 loop reads CASTFGAKADTQYF. CDR3 nucleotide sequence: TGTGCCAGCACCTTCGGGGCCAAGGCAGATACGCAGTATTTT.

Only one count was recorded for this clonotype. The CDR3 region has the DNA TGTGCCAGCAGCCATGAGCACAGTGAGGAAAACATTCAGTACTTC. Encoded protein: CASSHEHSEENIQYF. The chain employs TRBV28 and TRBJ2-4; D gene uncertain. The CDR3 has 15 residues. Germline lookup yields CDR1 MDHEN and CDR2 SYDVKM. Trimming pared 6 bases from V and 5 bases from J, leaving 17 bases between.

The J gene is TRBJ2-3, the V gene TRBV7-9, with 11 nucleotides matching TRBD2. CDR1 SEHNR and CDR2 FQNEAQ come from the germline V gene (reference sequence). The CDR3 length is 13 residues. V lost 1 base to trimming and J lost 10 bases; unmatched junction nucleotides: 1. The CDR3 bases are TGTGCCAGCAGCTTAGTGACTAGCGGGGCGCAGTATTTT. Translating it yields CASSLVTSGAQYF.

The V gene is TRBV5-4, the J gene TRBJ1-2, with TRBD1 matching over 8 bases. In germline, CDR1 is SGHNT, CDR2 YYREEE (reference sequence). This CDR3 contains 15 residues. J lost 7 bases, V lost 1 base, and 9 bases had no gene match. CDR3 sequence reads: CASSLSGTGWFGYTF. The CDR3 DNA reads as TGTGCCAGCAGCTTGTCAGGGACAGGTTGGTTTGGCTACACCTTC.

CDR3 sequence reads: CASSLNDYGYTF. The CDR3 DNA follows: TGTGCCAGCAGTTTAAACGACTATGGCTACACCTTC. This chain links TRBV7-9 with TRBJ1-2, with D hard to call. The CDR3 loop spans 12 amino acids. In germline, CDR1 is SEHNR, CDR2 FQNEAQ (reference sequence). V lost 6 bases and J lost 3, with 8 bases in between.

The chain couples TRBV14 to TRBJ2-1; 14 nucleotides align to TRBD2. This CDR3 region has 16 residues. CDR1 is SGHDN and CDR2 is FVKESK in the germline V gene. The V and J ends lost 4 bases and 9 bases, in that order; junction bases with no gene match: 8. CDR3 sequence reads: CASSPGLAGVDSEQFF. In DNA form, the CDR3 reads TGTGCCAGCAGCCCGGGACTAGCGGGAGTGGATAGTGAGCAGTTCTTC.

The chain uses TRBV6-1 and TRBJ2-1; D is uncertain. CDR1 MNHNS and CDR2 SASEGT come from the germline V gene. The CDR3 spans 12 residues. V shed 4 bases and J shed 7 bases, with 8 bases lying between them. This CDR3 is CASSVVLNEQFF. The CDR3 DNA reads as TGTGCCAGCAGTGTTGTGCTAAATGAGCAGTTCTTC.

The chain recombines TRBV12-3 or TRBV12-4 with TRBJ1-5, with D maybe TRBD1 (6 bases). The CDR3 sequence is 15 residues long. V was cut by 7 bases and J by 0 bases, with 13 bases left in between. CDR3 sequence reads: CASTPGQYSNQPQHF. CDR3 in DNA: TGTGCCAGCACCCCAGGACAGTATAGCAATCAGCCCCAGCATTTT.

The chain joins TRBV7-3 to TRBJ2-3, with 8 nucleotides matching TRBD2. The CDR3 has 15 residues. The J segment lost 1 base and the V segment lost 5 bases, leaving 5 bases of the junction unmatched. Germline V gene sequence: CDR1 SGHTA, CDR2 FQGTGA. CDR3 sequence (DNA): TGTGCCAGCAGCCAGGGACTAGGGCGCACAGATACGCAGTATTTT. This encodes CASSQGLGRTDTQYF.

The V and J genes are TRBV19 and TRBJ2-7; the D gene is possibly TRBD1 (6 bases). V lost 2 bases and J 3 bases, leaving 14 bases between the germline ends. The CDR3 has 15 residues. Germline assignment: CDR1 LNHDA and CDR2 SQIVND (reference sequence). The CDR3 spells CASSIISQGGYEQYF. Here the CDR3 DNA reads TGTGCCAGTAGTATAATCTCGCAAGGGGGCTACGAGCAGTACTTC.

The chain is built from TRBV12-3 or TRBV12-4 and TRBJ2-1; D gene unclear. Deletions cut 5 bases from V and 8 bases from J, with 10 bases between. The CDR3 totals 12 residues. CDR3 DNA: TGTGCCAGCAGTCCAGGTGCCTATGAGCAGTTCTTC. It encodes CASSPGAYEQFF.

V usage is TRBV6-4 and J usage is TRBJ2-1; D is unresolved. Trimming took off 4 bases at V and 0 bases at J, with 10 bases between the two ends. Germline V CDR1 and CDR2: MRHNA, SNTAGT. The CDR3 extends over 15 amino acids. The CDR3 loop is CASSASPTSYNEQFF. CDR3 bases: TGTGCCAGCAGTGCCAGCCCGACCTCCTACAATGAGCAGTTCTTC.

The V call is TRBV6-2 or TRBV6-3, the J call TRBJ2-7, with 8 bases that match TRBD2. Trimming at V came to 7 bases and at J to 3 bases, leaving 11 bases not matched to a gene. This CDR3 is 15 amino acids long. The germline gives CDR1 MNHEY, CDR2 SVGEGT. This CDR3 is CASTDPSGPFYEQYF. The CDR3 coding sequence is TGTGCCAGCACCGACCCTAGCGGGCCGTTCTACGAGCAGTACTTC.